Below are 8 T cell receptor beta chains sequenced from a single sample in a study of T cells in Graves' hyperthyroidism and ophthalmopathy. Amplified TCR beta CDR3 regions derived from RNA transcripts. Initially, a first-round RT-PCR of the TCR CDR3 employed the HTBI primer set. MiXCR, applied by TCRdb to the multiplex PCR reads, yields one record per CDR3 protein. The sample shows around 620,000 distinct CDR3 sequences, approximately 44% of them seen only once. Material for sequencing was peripheral blood or thyroid tissue (not recorded which). The source is an adult woman with Graves' disease, either hyperthyroidism or ophthalmopathy (not recorded which).

In this sample, this clonotype turned up many times. This may stem from a read error, because a much larger clone lies one nucleotide away. CDR3 nucleotides: TGTGCCAGCAGTCTAGGGGCTCAAAGGACTGAAGCTTTCTTT. It specifies CASSLGAQRTEAFF. The V gene is TRBV2, the J gene TRBJ1-1; maybe TRBD1 (5 bases). CDR1 and CDR2 (germline): SNHLY, FYNNEI. V was cut by 5 bases and J by 5 bases, with 15 bases left in between. CDR3 length: 14 amino acids.

This sequence joins TRBV15 and TRBJ1-4, with a weak D call TRBD1 (5 bases). The germline gives CDR1 LNHNV, CDR2 YYDKDF (reference sequence). This CDR3 spans 14 amino acids. V was pared by 0 bases and J by 10 bases, with 12 bases between. The DNA for the CDR3 is TGTGCCACCAGCAGAGATGCGGGGCAGGGAAAACTGTTTTTT. Its translation is CATSRDAGQGKLFF. Supplemented by reference TRBV15 and TRBJ1-4, the full variable domain reads DAMVIQNPRYQVTQFGKPVTLSCSQTLNHNVMYWYQQKSSQAPKLLFHYYDKDFNNEADTPDNFQSRRPNTSFCFLDIRSPGLGDTAMYLCATSRDAGQGKLFFGSGTQLSVL.

The chain is built from TRBV5-5 and TRBJ1-6, with 9 bases matching TRBD1. Germline V gives CDR1 SGHKS, CDR2 YYEKEE (reference sequence). This CDR3 has 15 residues. Losses at the gene ends were 6 bases for V and 10 bases for J; bases not matched to a gene: 11. The CDR3 reads CASKIRDRDQSPLHF. CDR3 in DNA: TGTGCCAGCAAAATTCGGGACAGGGACCAATCACCCCTCCACTTT.

A few counts support this clonotype. The chain has TRBV28 and TRBJ1-4, with a weak D call TRBD1 (6 bases). This CDR3 has 14 amino acids. The V and J ends lost 2 bases and 6 bases respectively, with 10 bases between them. Germline V gene lookup returns CDR1 MDHEN and CDR2 SYDVKM. The CDR3 DNA reads as TGTGCCAGCAGTTTACCAGGGGTCGATGAAAAACTGTTTTTT. Its protein product is CASSLPGVDEKLFF.

With regard to this clonotype: A read error is possible here, since a much larger clone lies one base away. The conserved final phenylalanine or tryptophan is absent from the CDR3, which likely points to a read error. The J gene is TRBJ1-5, the V gene TRBV6-1, with a tentative D call TRBD1 (5 bases). CDR1 and CDR2 (germline): MNHNS, SASEGT. The CDR3 contains 16 residues. V was clipped by 7 bases and J by 1 base, with 17 bases between them. The CDR3 DNA sequence: TGTGCCAGCACCCCTGTGGGGGTTGGAAGCAATCAGCCCCAGCATATT. Encoded protein: CASTPVGVGSNQPQHI.

J is TRBJ1-5 and V is TRBV2; 12 nucleotides match TRBD1. CDR1 SNHLY and CDR2 FYNNEI come from the germline V gene. There are 15 residues in the CDR3. The V segment lost 11 bases and the J segment 3 bases; nucleotides outside the gene matches: 8. As DNA, the CDR3 is TGTGCCTCAGTAAGGGACAGGGGGCCCAATCAGCCCCAGCATTTT. Amino acid sequence: CASVRDRGPNQPQHF.

The chain joins TRBV2 to TRBJ1-6; 10 bases match TRBD1. This CDR3 region has 16 residues. The germline CDR1 and CDR2 sequences are SNHLY and FYNNEI. J was trimmed by 7 bases and V by 5 bases; bases with no gene match: 8. The CDR3 DNA sequence: TGTGCCAGCAGTCTGGGGGACAGGGGTCTGAATTCACCCCTCCACTTT. It yields the protein CASSLGDRGLNSPLHF.

In its sample, this clonotype was seen many times. The chain joins TRBV20-1 to TRBJ1-2; possibly TRBD1 for D (5 bases). Germline lookup yields CDR1 DFQATT and CDR2 SNEGSKA (reference sequence). The germline V and J ends were trimmed by 0 bases and 4 bases, with 15 bases remaining between them. The CDR3 covers 15 residues. The CDR3 reads CSARDLPIGTYGYTF. In nucleotides, the CDR3 is TGCAGTGCTAGAGATTTACCCATAGGGACCTATGGCTACACCTTC.